A single sample gave rise to the 20 T cell receptor beta chains below, sequenced in a study of blood T cells in healthy people across ages. Sample-barcoded 5' priming and a J-beta primer mix drove a second PCR of about 7 to 11 cycles. TCRdb re-called the 5' RACE reads with MiXCR, one entry per CDR3 protein. The profile shows 750,000 to 850,000 distinct CDR3 sequences, 20% to 30% of them singletons. The data also belong to a second study, concerning T cells of mothers and their children.

The sequenced sample consisted of blood. Receptors originate from a boy aged 5-17 years in good health.

The V gene is TRBV7-9, the J gene TRBJ2-3; the D call may be TRBD1 or TRBD2 (6 bases each). Trimming removed 2 bases from V and 4 bases from J, with 13 bases in between. Germline CDR1 SEHNR, CDR2 FQNEAQ (reference sequence). The CDR3 consists of 15 residues. CDR3 sequence (DNA): TGTGCCAGCAGCTTATCACAGGGCGGGGCAGATACGCAGTATTTT. Protein: CASSLSQGGADTQYF.

The chain couples TRBV4-2 to TRBJ1-3; 7 nucleotides agree with TRBD1. The germline V gene has CDR1 LGHNA and CDR2 YNFKEQ. CDR3 length: 18 amino acids. With 2 bases clipped from V and 1 base from J, the junction kept 11 bases outside the gene matches. Here the CDR3 DNA reads TGTGCCAGCAGCCAACCGGGGGAAAGGGGGCCATCTGGAAACACCATATATTTT. Its translation is CASSQPGERGPSGNTIYF.

V usage is TRBV11-2 and J usage is TRBJ2-7, with 13 bases fitting TRBD2. Germline V CDR1 and CDR2: SGHAT, FQNNGV. Trimming cost V 7 bases and J 3 bases; bases outside gene matches: 6. This CDR3 spans 15 amino acids. The CDR3 DNA reads TGTGCCAGCAATCCCGGGACTAGCGGGGTCTACGAGCAGTACTTC. Translating gives CASNPGTSGVYEQYF.

This clonotype was found a few times. J is TRBJ2-3 and V is TRBV6-5; D possibly uses TRBD1 or TRBD2 (5 bases each). CDR3 length: 14 residues. V was shortened by 0 bases and J by 6 bases, with 10 bases between the two germline ends. CDR1 is MNHEY, CDR2 SVGAGI, per germline. The DNA of the CDR3 is TGTGCCAGCAGTTACTCTAAGGGACGGGATACGCAGTATTTT. Its protein is CASSYSKGRDTQYF.

This clonotype was observed many times. The chain has TRBV29-1 and TRBJ2-7; D remains ambiguous. The CDR3 has 12 amino acids. Trimming removed 2 bases at V and 2 bases at J, with 7 bases between. Germline loops: CDR1 SQVTM, CDR2 ANQGSEA. In DNA, the CDR3 is TGCAGCGTTGAAACAGATACCTACGAGCAGTACTTC. Its translation is CSVETDTYEQYF.

Only a few counts were recorded for this clonotype. The chain joins TRBV3-1 to TRBJ2-7; 11 bases match TRBD1. Germline V gene sequence: CDR1 LGHDT, CDR2 YNNKEL (reference sequence). The CDR3 length is 17 residues. The V and J ends lost 1 base and 1 base, in that order; junction bases with no gene match: 6. CDR3 loop: CASSQVPGQGVSYEQYF. CDR3 nucleotide sequence: TGTGCCAGCAGCCAAGTACCGGGACAGGGGGTATCCTACGAGCAGTACTTC.

This clonotype was seen a few times. The chain uses TRBV6-2 or TRBV6-3 and TRBJ2-1, with a tentative D call TRBD2 (6 bases). The CDR3 is 15 amino acids. Between the trimmed V and J ends, which lost 3 bases and 0 bases, there was a span of 9 bases. From germline, CDR1 is MNHEY and CDR2 SVGEGT. The CDR3 DNA follows: TGTGCCAGCAGTTATTTCGGGGGCTCCTACAATGAGCAGTTCTTC. Its protein product is CASSYFGGSYNEQFF.

The J gene is TRBJ1-1, the V gene TRBV4-1, with a weak D call TRBD1 (6 bases). CDR1 and CDR2 (germline): MGHRA, YSYEKL. The V end was cut by 3 bases, the J end by 1 base, with 9 bases between. CDR3 length equals 14 residues. The DNA of the CDR3 is TGCGCCAGCAGCCATCCGACAGGGAACACTGAAGCTTTCTTT. Amino acid sequence: CASSHPTGNTEAFF.

The chain employs TRBV18 and TRBJ1-2; D possibly corresponds to TRBD1 (6 bases). V lost 4 bases to trimming and J lost 1 base, with 19 bases between them. Germline V gene lookup returns CDR1 KGHSH and CDR2 LQKENI. The CDR3 spans 17 residues. The CDR3: CASSHRDTGVVNYGYTF. Here the CDR3 DNA reads TGTGCCAGCTCACACCGGGACACGGGAGTGGTTAACTATGGCTACACCTTC.

V and J are TRBV5-1 and TRBJ2-5; 11 positions agree with TRBD2. This CDR3 region has 16 residues. Germline V lookup: CDR1 SGHRS, CDR2 YFSETQ. Trimming took 4 bases from V and 3 from J; bases not matched to a gene: 8. The DNA for the CDR3 is TGCGCCAGCAGCGCCAAACTAGCGGGGGTTAAAGAGACCCAGTACTTC. Translation: CASSAKLAGVKETQYF.

This clonotype was observed a handful of times. The gene calls are TRBV12-3 or TRBV12-4 and TRBJ2-3; D is perhaps TRBD1 (5 bases). This CDR3 spans 15 amino acids. Trimming took off 2 bases at V and 6 bases at J, with 15 bases between the two ends. CDR3 bases: TGTGCCAGCAGTTTATCCCGCAGGGTGGGTGATACGCAGTATTTT. This translates into CASSLSRRVGDTQYF.

The rearrangement uses TRBV11-3 and TRBJ2-3; D gene unclear. The CDR3 is 13 residues long. Trimming took 5 bases from V and 4 from J, leaving 10 bases between them. Germline V CDR1 and CDR2: SGHNT, YENEEA. The CDR3 protein is CASSGATADTQYF. CDR3 sequence (DNA): TGTGCCAGCAGCGGCGCGACGGCAGATACGCAGTATTTT. Supplemented by reference TRBV11-3 and TRBJ2-3, the full variable domain reads EAGVVQSPRYKIIEKKQPVAFWCNPISGHNTLYWYLQNLGQGPELLIRYENEEAVDDSQLPKDRFSAERLKGVDSTLKIQPAELGDSAVYLCASSGATADTQYFGPGTRLTVL.

The gene calls are TRBV20-1 and TRBJ2-2; no reliable D call. Deletions cut 6 bases from V and 8 bases from J, with 10 bases between. The CDR3 extends over 11 amino acids. Germline CDR1 and CDR2: DFQATT and SNEGSKA (reference sequence). CDR3 nucleotide sequence: TGCAGTGCCGGACGGTTTGGGGAGCTGTTTTTT. Its translation: CSAGRFGELFF.

This clonotype has more than one count but fewer than ten. The chain employs TRBV4-1 and TRBJ2-7; unclear D gene. The germline V gene encodes CDR1 MGHRA and CDR2 YSYEKL. Trimming took off 0 bases at V and 0 bases at J, with 9 bases between the two ends. The CDR3 runs 15 residues. The CDR3: CASSQDPLPSYEQYF. The CDR3 nucleotides read TGCGCCAGCAGCCAAGATCCTTTACCCTCCTACGAGCAGTACTTC.

This clonotype was detected a few times. The chain couples TRBV12-3 or TRBV12-4 to TRBJ1-1; 7 bases line up with TRBD1. Unmatched junction bases numbered 5, after V lost 5 bases and J lost 8 bases. This CDR3 region has 12 residues. CDR3 sequence (DNA): TGTGCCAGCAGTGGGGACAGCCGAGAAGCTTTCTTT. This gives the protein CASSGDSREAFF.

The genes are TRBV7-9 and TRBJ2-3, with D perhaps matching TRBD2 (5 bases). This CDR3 is built from 16 residues. Deletions cut 5 bases from V and 0 bases from J, with 15 bases between. From germline, CDR1 is SEHNR and CDR2 FQNEAQ (reference sequence). CDR3 region: CASSPRREVSTDTQYF. CDR3 DNA: TGTGCCAGCAGCCCAAGACGGGAAGTTAGCACAGATACGCAGTATTTT.

V gene TRBV29-1 combines with J gene TRBJ2-7; tentatively, D is TRBD1 (5 bases). CDR1 SQVTM and CDR2 ANQGSEA come from the germline V gene. This CDR3 has 15 amino acids. V was pared by 1 base and J by 0 bases, with 13 bases between. The CDR3 nucleotides read TGCAGCGTTGAAGGAATGACAGAGAGCTCCTACGAGCAGTACTTC. It is translated as CSVEGMTESSYEQYF.

The V gene is TRBV21-1, the J gene TRBJ2-4; the D call in the table, TRBD1, was not verified against the DNA. TRBV21-1 is shown as a pseudogene. This CDR3 region has 18 residues. In DNA form, the CDR3 reads TGTGCCAGCAGCACGAACGCGCCACTTTTCCCAGCCAAAAACATTCAGTACTTC. It encodes CASSTNAPLFPAKNIQYF.

The V gene is TRBV28, the J gene TRBJ2-2; D is unresolved. Trimming removed 5 bases from V and 1 base from J, with 8 bases in between. CDR1 is MDHEN, CDR2 SYDVKM, per germline. CDR3 length: 14 residues. The CDR3 DNA reads TGTGCCAGCAGTCCTCGGGTGAACACCGGGGAGCTGTTTTTT. Translated, it gives CASSPRVNTGELFF.

This sequence joins TRBV7-9 and TRBJ2-7; the D is unclear. The length of the CDR3 is 13 residues. The V end lost 1 base, the J end lost 6 bases, and 10 bases lay between the germline ends. CDR1 and CDR2 (germline): SEHNR, FQNEAQ (reference sequence). The CDR3 coding sequence is TGTGCCAGCAGCTTAGTAGGTCCCCTCGAGCAGTACTTC. This translates into CASSLVGPLEQYF.